This T cell receptor (beta chain) appears in the sequencing data of a study of neurological immune-mediated disorders. Overall study results and limits: Among expanded clones, no CDR3 amino acid sequences were shared across subjects, a pattern suggesting private repertoires in all groups.

Synthesis of cDNA was carried out by template-switch 5'RACE. The reaction used 10-nucleotide random UMIs. Over 160 million TCR-beta sequences (from 15-18 subjects) were yielded by each sequencing run. Via MiXCR, TCRdb re-called the 5' RACE reads, giving one row per CDR3 protein. The sample shows roughly 30,000 distinct CDR3 sequences, roughly 12% of them seen only once. This clonotype was counted many times. Its antigen is currently unknown. The starting material, 2 million PBMCs stored at -80 C, gave rise to the unsorted libraries. V gave up 0 bases and J gave up 6 bases, with 12 bases separating them. Germline V lookup: CDR1 SGHRS, CDR2 YFSETQ. CDR3 length: 14 residues.

V gene TRBV5-1 combines with J gene TRBJ1-2; unclear D gene. This TCR was sampled from a woman aged 60 to 75 in good health. Material for sequencing was PBMCs. CDR3 amino acids: CASSLAVNNNGYTF. CDR3 nucleotides: TGCGCCAGCAGCTTGGCCGTCAACAATAATGGCTACACCTTC.